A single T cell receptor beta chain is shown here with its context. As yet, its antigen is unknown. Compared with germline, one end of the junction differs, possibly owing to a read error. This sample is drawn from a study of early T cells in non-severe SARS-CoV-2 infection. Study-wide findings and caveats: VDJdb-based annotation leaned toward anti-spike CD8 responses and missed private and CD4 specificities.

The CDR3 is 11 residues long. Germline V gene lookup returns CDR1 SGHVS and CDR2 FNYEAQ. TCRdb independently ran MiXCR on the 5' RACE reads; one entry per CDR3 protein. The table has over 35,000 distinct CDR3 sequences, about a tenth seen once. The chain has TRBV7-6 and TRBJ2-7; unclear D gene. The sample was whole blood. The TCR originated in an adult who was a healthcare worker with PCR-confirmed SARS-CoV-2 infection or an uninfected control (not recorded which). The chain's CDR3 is CVSSSSYVQYF. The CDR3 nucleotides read TGTGTCAGCAGCAGCTCCTACGTGCAGTACTTC.